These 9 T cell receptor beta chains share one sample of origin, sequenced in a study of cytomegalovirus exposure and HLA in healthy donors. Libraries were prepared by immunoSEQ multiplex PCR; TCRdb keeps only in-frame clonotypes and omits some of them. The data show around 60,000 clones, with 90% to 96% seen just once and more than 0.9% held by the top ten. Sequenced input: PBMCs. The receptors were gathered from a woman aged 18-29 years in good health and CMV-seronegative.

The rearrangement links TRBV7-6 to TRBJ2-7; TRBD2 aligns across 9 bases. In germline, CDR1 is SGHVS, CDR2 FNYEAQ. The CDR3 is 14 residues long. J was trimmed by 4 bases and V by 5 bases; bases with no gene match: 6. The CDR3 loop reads CASSKAGGGYEQYF. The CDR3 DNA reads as TGTGCCAGCAGCAAAGCGGGGGGCGGGTACGAGCAGTACTTC.

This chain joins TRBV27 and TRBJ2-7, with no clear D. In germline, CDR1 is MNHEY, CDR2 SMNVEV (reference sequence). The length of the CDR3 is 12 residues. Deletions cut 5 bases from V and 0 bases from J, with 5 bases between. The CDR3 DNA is TGTGCCAGCAGTCCGAGCTCCTACGAGCAGTACTTC. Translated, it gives CASSPSSYEQYF.

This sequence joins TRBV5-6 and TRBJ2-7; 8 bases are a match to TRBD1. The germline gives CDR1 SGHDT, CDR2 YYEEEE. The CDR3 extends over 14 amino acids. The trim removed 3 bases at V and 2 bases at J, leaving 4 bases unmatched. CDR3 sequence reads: CASSWDRITYEQYF. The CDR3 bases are TGTGCCAGCAGCTGGGACAGGATCACCTACGAGCAGTACTTC. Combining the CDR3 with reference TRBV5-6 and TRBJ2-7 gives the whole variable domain DAGVTQSPTHLIKTRGQQVTLRCSPKSGHDTVSWYQQALGQGPQFIFQYYEEEERQRGNFPDRFSGHQFPNYSSELNVNALLLGDSALYLCASSWDRITYEQYFGPGTRLTVT.

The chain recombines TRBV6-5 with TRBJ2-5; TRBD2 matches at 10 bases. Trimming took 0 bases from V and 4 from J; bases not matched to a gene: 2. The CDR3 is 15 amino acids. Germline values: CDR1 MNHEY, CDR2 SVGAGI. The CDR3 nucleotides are TGTGCCAGCAGTTACTCGCAGCGGGGGGGAGAGACCCAGTACTTC. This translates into CASSYSQRGGETQYF.

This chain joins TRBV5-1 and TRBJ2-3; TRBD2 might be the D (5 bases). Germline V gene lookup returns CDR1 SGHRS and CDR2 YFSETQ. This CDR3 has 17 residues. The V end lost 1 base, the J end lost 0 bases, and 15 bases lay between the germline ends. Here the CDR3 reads CASSLPADRPSTDTQYF. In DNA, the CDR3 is TGCGCCAGCAGCTTGCCAGCGGACCGACCTAGCACAGATACGCAGTATTTT.

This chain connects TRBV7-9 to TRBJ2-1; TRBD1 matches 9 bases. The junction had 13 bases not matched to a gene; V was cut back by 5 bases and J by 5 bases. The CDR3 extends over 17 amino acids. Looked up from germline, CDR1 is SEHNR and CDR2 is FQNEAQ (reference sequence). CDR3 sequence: CASSGRDRDLWDNEQFF. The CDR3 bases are TGTGCCAGCAGCGGCCGGGACAGGGATTTATGGGACAATGAGCAGTTCTTC.

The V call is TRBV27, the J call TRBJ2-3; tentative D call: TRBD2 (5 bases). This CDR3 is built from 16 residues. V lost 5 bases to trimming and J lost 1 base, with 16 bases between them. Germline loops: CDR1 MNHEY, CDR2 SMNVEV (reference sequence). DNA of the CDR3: TGTGCCAGCAGTCTGTGGACTGGGCGAGGCACAGATACGCAGTATTTT. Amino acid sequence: CASSLWTGRGTDTQYF.

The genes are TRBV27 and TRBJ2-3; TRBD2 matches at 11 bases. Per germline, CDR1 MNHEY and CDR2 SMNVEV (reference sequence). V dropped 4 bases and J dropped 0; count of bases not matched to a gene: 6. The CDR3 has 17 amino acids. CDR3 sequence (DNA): TGTGCCAGCAGTTGGGCTAGCGGGGGGCCTAGCACAGATACGCAGTATTTT. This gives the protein CASSWASGGPSTDTQYF.

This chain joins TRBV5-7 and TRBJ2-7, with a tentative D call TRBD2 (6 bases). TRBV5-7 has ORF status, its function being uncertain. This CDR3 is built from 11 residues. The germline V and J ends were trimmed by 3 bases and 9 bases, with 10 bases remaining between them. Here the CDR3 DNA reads TGTGCCAGCAGCTGGGACTTACCGCAGTACTTC. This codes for CASSWDLPQYF.